This paragraph covers one T cell receptor beta chain sequence. Its antigen is as yet unknown. MiXCR, applied by TCRdb to the RT-PCR reads, yields one record per CDR3 protein. Of over 400,000 distinct CDR3 sequences in the sample, roughly 9.8% were seen once. The CDR3 is made up of 13 amino acids. Germline V CDR1 and CDR2: SGHRS, YFSETQ. V dropped 7 bases and J dropped 2; count of bases not matched to a gene: 5. This entry belongs to a study of response to subunit inactivated influenza vaccine. Whole-study findings and limits: Only a handful of new T cells, the authors suggested, are recruited with each seasonal influenza vaccination.

The source was PBMCs from blood, collected 45 days after vaccination. This receptor was taken from a middle-aged man who received an inactivated influenza vaccine. The chain recombines TRBV5-1 with TRBJ2-5; 7 bases map to TRBD1. The CDR3 nucleotides read TGCGCCAGCTGGGGACAGCTACAAGAGACCCAGTACTTC. Translation gives CASWGQLQETQYF.